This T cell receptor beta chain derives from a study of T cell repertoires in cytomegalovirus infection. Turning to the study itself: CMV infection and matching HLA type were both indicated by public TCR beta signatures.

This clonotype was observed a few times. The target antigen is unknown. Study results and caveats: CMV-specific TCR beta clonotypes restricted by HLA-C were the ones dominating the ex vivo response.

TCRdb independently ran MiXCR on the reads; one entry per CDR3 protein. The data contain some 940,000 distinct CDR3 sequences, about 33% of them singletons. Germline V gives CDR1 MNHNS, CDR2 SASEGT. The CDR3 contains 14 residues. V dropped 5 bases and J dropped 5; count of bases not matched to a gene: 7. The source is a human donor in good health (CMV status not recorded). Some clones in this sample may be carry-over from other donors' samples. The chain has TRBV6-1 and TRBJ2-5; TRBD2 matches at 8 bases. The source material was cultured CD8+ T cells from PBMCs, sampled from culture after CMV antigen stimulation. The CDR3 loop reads CASSPSGLEETQYF. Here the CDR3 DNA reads TGTGCCAGCAGTCCGTCGGGACTAGAGGAGACCCAGTACTTC.